This T cell receptor (beta chain) derives from a study of human T cells and chemical hapten exposure. At the level of the study: The study sensitized with 2% DPC on a 2 cm by 2 cm patch of upper inner arm skin.

V gave up 0 bases and J gave up 5 bases, with 40 bases separating them. CDR1 and CDR2 from the germline V gene are DFQATT and SNEGSKA (reference sequence). CDR3 size: 23 residues. Individual cDNA molecules each carried unique molecular identifiers attached by the library. TCRdb redid the calling of the RACE reads with MiXCR, one entry per CDR3 protein. The table shows just under 350,000 distinct CDR3 sequences, with approximately 6.9% occurring only once. As for time point: patch test 1, 2 weeks after DPC sensitization. Treatment reported: therapeutic diphenylcyclopropenone sensitization with weekly scalp DPC.

The sample in question was whole blood, obtained in connection with sensitization to the hapten diphenylcyclopropenone (DPC). J is TRBJ1-2 and V is TRBV20-1, with D perhaps TRBD1 (5 bases). This sequence was found in a woman between 18 and 29 years old with alopecia areata. Some clones in this sample may be carry-over from other donors' samples. CDR3: CSARDRGKVREESNSRPGYGYTF. The CDR3 DNA is TGCAGTGCTAGAGATCGGGGGAAGGTGAGGGAGGAAAGTAACTCAAGGCCGGGGTATGGCTACACCTTC.